This is a list of T cell receptor beta chains from one sample in a study of blood T cell repertoires in COVID-19. Clones were sequenced by immunoSEQ multiplex PCR, and TCRdb holds only the in-frame ones, with some missing. The repertoire has roughly 160,000 clones, over 65% of them found once; the top ten carry 2.5% to 3.5%. Source material: peripheral blood. These receptors were taken from a woman older than 75 with acute or convalescent COVID-19. CDR3s include the opening cysteine and the closing phenylalanine or tryptophan. D genes are given only for firm matches. Some rows have no size entry. The others give once, few or many, or a class for an expanded clone.

J gene: TRBJ1-4
clone size: -
D gene: -
V gene: TRBV6-2/TRBV6-3
CDR3 DNA: TGTGCCAGCAGCCGCCGGGGAGAGGCAACTAATGAAAAACTGTTTTTT
CDR3 protein: CASSRRGEATNEKLFF

J gene: TRBJ1-5
clone size: -
D gene: TRBD1
V gene: TRBV28
CDR3 DNA: TGTGCCAGCAGTCTAGGGGGCAGGGGGTTCTTTCAGCCCCAGCATTTT
CDR3 protein: CASSLGGRGFFQPQHF

J gene: TRBJ2-2
clone size: -
D gene: TRBD2
V gene: TRBV5-5
CDR3 DNA: TGTGCCAGCAGCTTAAGCATTGGAACTAGCGGTAACACCGGGGAGCTGTTTTTT
CDR3 protein: CASSLSIGTSGNTGELFF

J gene: TRBJ1-5
clone size: once
D gene: -
V gene: TRBV4-1
CDR3 DNA: TGCGCCAGCAGCCAAGATCCCGCAGGTCGCAATCAGCCCCAGCATTTT
CDR3 protein: CASSQDPAGRNQPQHF

J gene: TRBJ2-7
clone size: -
D gene: -
V gene: TRBV13
CDR3 DNA: TGTGCCAGCAGCTCCCGGACAGCGTTGAGCTACGAGCAGTACTTC
CDR3 protein: CASSSRTALSYEQYF

J gene: TRBJ1-6
clone size: few
D gene: -
V gene: TRBV7-9
CDR3 DNA: TGTGCCAGCAGCCCCCAGGGCCCCTATAATTCACCCCTCCACTTT
CDR3 protein: CASSPQGPYNSPLHF

J gene: TRBJ1-1
clone size: -
D gene: TRBD1
V gene: TRBV11-2
CDR3 DNA: TGTGCCAGCAGTCCACAGGGGTTTGCGAACACTGAAGCTTTCTTT
CDR3 protein: CASSPQGFANTEAFF

J gene: TRBJ1-5
clone size: -
D gene: -
V gene: TRBV11-3
CDR3 DNA: TGTGCCAGCAGCTTAAACTCAGCGCTGGAAAATCAGCCCCAGCATTTT
CDR3 protein: CASSLNSALENQPQHF

J gene: TRBJ2-3
clone size: few
D gene: -
V gene: TRBV6-5
CDR3 DNA: TGTGCCAGCAGTTACATCACAGGAAATAAAGATACGCAGTATTTT
CDR3 protein: CASSYITGNKDTQYF

J gene: TRBJ2-5
clone size: -
D gene: TRBD2
V gene: TRBV3-1/TRBV3-2
CDR3 DNA: TGTGCCAGCAGCCAAGACTACGGGGGGCAAGAGACCCAGTACTTC
CDR3 protein: CASSQDYGGQETQYF

J gene: TRBJ2-1
clone size: once
D gene: TRBD1
V gene: TRBV5-1
CDR3 DNA: TGCGCCAGCAGCCTTGGACAGGTTTACAATGAGCAGTTCTTC
CDR3 protein: CASSLGQVYNEQFF

J gene: TRBJ2-3
clone size: -
D gene: TRBD2
V gene: TRBV30
CDR3 DNA: TGTGCCTGGAGTGTACTACTAGCGCTAAACACAGATACGCAGTATTTT
CDR3 protein: CAWSVLLALNTDTQYF

J gene: TRBJ2-5
clone size: few
D gene: -
V gene: TRBV4-1
CDR3 DNA: TGCGCCAGCAGCCAAGAACAACGGAGGGAGACCCAGTACTTC
CDR3 protein: CASSQEQRRETQYF

J gene: TRBJ2-7
clone size: few
D gene: TRBD1
V gene: TRBV10-3
CDR3 DNA: TGTGCCATCAGTGAGACGAGGGGACAGGGGGTACCATACGAGCAGTACTTC
CDR3 protein: CAISETRGQGVPYEQYF

J gene: TRBJ2-3
clone size: -
D gene: -
V gene: TRBV9
CDR3 DNA: TGTGCCAGCAGCGCCTCTGACTGGATCACAGATACGCAGTATTTT
CDR3 protein: CASSASDWITDTQYF

J gene: TRBJ2-3
clone size: once
D gene: -
V gene: TRBV3-1/TRBV3-2
CDR3 DNA: TGTGCCAGCAGCCATCCGGCGCTAGTTCCAGATACGCAGTATTTT
CDR3 protein: CASSHPALVPDTQYF

J gene: TRBJ1-4
clone size: -
D gene: -
V gene: TRBV12-3/TRBV12-4
CDR3 DNA: TGTGCCAGCAGGCCCCGGGAGGGTGAAAAACTGTTTTTT
CDR3 protein: CASRPREGEKLFF

J gene: TRBJ2-1
clone size: -
D gene: TRBD2
V gene: TRBV19
CDR3 DNA: TGTGCCACCAATGGGACTAGCGGGAGTTGGTCCTACAATGAGCAGTTCTTC
CDR3 protein: CATNGTSGSWSYNEQFF

J gene: TRBJ2-1
clone size: -
D gene: TRBD2
V gene: TRBV10-2
CDR3 DNA: TGCGCCAGCAGTGAGCCCAACGGGGGGGGCCTAGCGGGCTACAATGAGCAGTTCTTC
CDR3 protein: CASSEPNGGGLAGYNEQFF

J gene: TRBJ1-1
clone size: -
D gene: -
V gene: TRBV6-5
CDR3 DNA: TGTGCCAGCACCTCGGGTCGAGGCACTGAAGCTTTCTTT
CDR3 protein: CASTSGRGTEAFF

J gene: TRBJ2-3
clone size: -
D gene: TRBD2
V gene: TRBV3-1/TRBV3-2
CDR3 DNA: TGTGCCAGCAGCTCAACACTAGCGGGAGTCACAGATACGCAGTATTTT
CDR3 protein: CASSSTLAGVTDTQYF

J gene: TRBJ2-7
clone size: few
D gene: TRBD1
V gene: TRBV19
CDR3 DNA: TGTGCCAGTAGTAGGACAGGACAAGAAGCCTACGAGCAGTACTTC
CDR3 protein: CASSRTGQEAYEQYF

J gene: TRBJ2-5
clone size: -
D gene: TRBD1
V gene: TRBV18
CDR3 DNA: TGTGCCAGCTCACCTTTCGGGACAGGGGCTCTAGAGACCCAGTACTTC
CDR3 protein: CASSPFGTGALETQYF

J gene: TRBJ2-7
clone size: -
D gene: TRBD2
V gene: TRBV27
CDR3 DNA: TGTGCCAGTTCCGGACTAGCGGACTTCTCCTACGAGCAGTACTTC
CDR3 protein: CASSGLADFSYEQYF

J gene: TRBJ2-3
clone size: -
D gene: -
V gene: TRBV10-1
CDR3 DNA: TGCGCCAGCAGTGAGTTTGTAAGGGGAAGCACAGATACGCAGTATTTT
CDR3 protein: CASSEFVRGSTDTQYF

J gene: TRBJ2-7
clone size: -
D gene: TRBD1
V gene: TRBV19
CDR3 DNA: TGTGCCAGTAGTATCGACAGGGGAAGTAACGAGCAGTACTTC
CDR3 protein: CASSIDRGSNEQYF

J gene: TRBJ2-1
clone size: -
D gene: -
V gene: TRBV12-3/TRBV12-4
CDR3 DNA: TGTGCCAGCATTTCCGGGAACAATGAGCAGTTCTTC
CDR3 protein: CASISGNNEQFF

J gene: TRBJ2-5
clone size: -
D gene: TRBD2
V gene: TRBV19
CDR3 DNA: TGTGCCAGTAGTATAACTAGCGGGACCGGAGAGACCCAGTACTTC
CDR3 protein: CASSITSGTGETQYF

J gene: TRBJ1-1
clone size: -
D gene: TRBD1
V gene: TRBV4-3
CDR3 DNA: TGCGCCAGCAGCCAAGGTCGGGACAGGGTCGGCACTGAAGCTTTCTTT
CDR3 protein: CASSQGRDRVGTEAFF

J gene: TRBJ2-7
clone size: few
D gene: -
V gene: TRBV28
CDR3 DNA: TGTGCCAGCAGTTCGACCTACAGGGCCTCCTACGAGCAGTACTTC
CDR3 protein: CASSSTYRASYEQYF

J gene: TRBJ1-4
clone size: -
D gene: -
V gene: TRBV3-1/TRBV3-2
CDR3 DNA: TGTGCCAGCAGCCCCCGGCGCAGGGAGGTCTCGGGTAGCGAAAAACTGTTTTTT
CDR3 protein: CASSPRRREVSGSEKLFF

J gene: TRBJ2-7
clone size: -
D gene: -
V gene: TRBV28
CDR3 DNA: TGTGCCAGCAGTTCTAGCCAGACCTCCTACGAGCAGTACTTC
CDR3 protein: CASSSSQTSYEQYF

J gene: TRBJ2-7
clone size: few
D gene: TRBD2
V gene: TRBV7-2
CDR3 DNA: TGTGCCAGCAGCTTAGTCGCGGGGACTAGCGGGGCCACCTACGAGCAGTACTTC
CDR3 protein: CASSLVAGTSGATYEQYF

J gene: TRBJ2-1
clone size: -
D gene: TRBD2
V gene: TRBV7-7
CDR3 DNA: TGTGCCAGCAGCCATGGGACTAGGGACAATGAGCAGTTCTTC
CDR3 protein: CASSHGTRDNEQFF

J gene: TRBJ2-3
clone size: few
D gene: TRBD2
V gene: TRBV5-1
CDR3 DNA: TGCGCCAGCAGCTTACAGCGGGAGGGCCCGGATACGCAGTATTTT
CDR3 protein: CASSLQREGPDTQYF

J gene: TRBJ2-1
clone size: -
D gene: -
V gene: TRBV6-6
CDR3 DNA: TGTGCCAGCAGTTACTCCGGAGGATACAATGAGCAGTTCTTC
CDR3 protein: CASSYSGGYNEQFF

J gene: TRBJ1-4
clone size: -
D gene: TRBD1
V gene: TRBV19
CDR3 DNA: TGTGCCAGTACACCAAGACAGGGGGCAAGTGAAAAACTGTTTTTT
CDR3 protein: CASTPRQGASEKLFF